This T cell receptor beta chain was retrieved from a study of shared clonotypes between healthy human individuals (dated by TCRdb to about 2020). Regarding the research as a whole: A couple of women and three men aged 18 to 49 years were included in the cohort. For each donor, CD4 naive and CD4 memory were each given three plates, CD8 naive was given two plates, and CD8 memory was given one plate. To estimate repertoire size and how much clonotypes are shared between individuals, the study performed deep sequencing of blood TCR repertoires from about 5 healthy adults. Different laboratories and diverse techniques were used to prepare libraries and sequence TCR repertoires, to increase sequencing depth and limit assay-specific biases. Each donor's leukapheresis produced roughly between roughly 0.9 and 9 billion PBMCs.

CD8 naive samples were CD45RO-negative cells positively selected for CCR7, giving a CD45RA+CCR7+ population that excluded TemRA cells. Healthy HIV-negative adults with no recently reported acute infections or vaccinations were included as donors. Every donor was a Caucasian adult residing in Nashville, Tennessee, USA. Blood was collected by leukapheresis, and PBMCs were isolated by Ficoll-Histopaque density gradient centrifugation and then cryopreserved in liquid nitrogen vapor phase. Analytical flow cytometry was used to check the purity and quantity of every magnetically sorted T cell population. Each sorted fraction had its genomic DNA isolated and then quantified by UV absorbance on a Nanodrop 2000c. The germline V gene specifies SGHRS as CDR1 and YFSETQ as CDR2. The CDR3 runs 16 amino acids, cysteine and phenylalanine included. The sequence is cut down to CDR3 DNA, 48 bases in frame from base 1. V is trimmed back by 4 bases and J by 4 bases, and the junction contains 11 bases that no gene match accounts for.

TCR CDR3 regions were amplified from genomic DNA by multiplex PCR using the deep immunoSEQ assay. Extracted genomic DNA from each cell subset was spread evenly across all wells of several immunoSEQ 96-well plates, with each plate serving as a replicate. For sorted subsets, approximately 210 ng of genomic DNA, equivalent to about 30,000 T cell genomes, went into each replicate PCR. The purified libraries were quantified using a Qubit 3.0 fluorometer, sized with a Bioanalyzer 2100, and then quantified again using the KAPA Library Quantification kit. Every immunoSEQ 96-well plate was sequenced on a dedicated single-read 150-cycle Illumina NextSeq 550 flow cell. As for the authors' bioinformatics: Because the immunoSEQ output included only junctional sequences and no quality scores, the filtering could not be the same as the filtering used for full-length reads. Sequences were annotated with PyIR, a Python wrapper for IgBLAST v1.9, and V/J genes and CDR3 were assigned using IMGT germline references. Any read was removed if the V/J assignment was weak (E-value above 1e-6), the CDR3 was missing, or the read contained stop codons, out-of-frame junctions, or ambiguous translated residues. V3J clonotypes were defined as sequences sharing an identical inferred V gene, J gene, and CDR3 amino acid sequence. To compute the percentage overlap between repertoires, the number of shared unique clonotypes was divided by the size of the smaller repertoire. RTK rarefaction, the Chao1 estimator, and Recon v2.1 estimates of unobserved clonotypes were used to assess repertoire richness. Generation probabilities for all TCRbeta clonotypes obtained by the gDNA method from a few donors were computed using OLGA. The table comes from immuneACCESS by way of TCRdb, which keeps in-frame sequences with V and J called. Part of the clones is missing from these tables; in studies checked, under half for an unresolved V gene and the rest for unknown reasons. For V, J and clone size, that table is used; D and trimming come from the DNA. The sample records about 2,100,000 clones, about 93% of which are singletons. The ten most abundant clones make up about 1.8% of the sample.

The full study reports these points: Compared with non-shared clonotypes, clonotypes shared by all four sorted-subset donors had higher generation probabilities. Based on pairwise subsampling, the degree of clonotype sharing among donors was expected to be affected by sequencing depth. Rarefaction of sorted-subset datasets indicated incomplete sequencing despite the large sequencing depth. Larger estimated clonotype richness was generally found for naive subsets than for memory subsets. Sampling was restricted to blood, and TCR repertoires in tissue are likely to differ from TCR repertoires in blood. When a few donors were compared, the shared fraction of clonotypes was 5% to 6.5% for naive CD4, approximately 3.3% for naive CD8, more than 2% for memory CD4, and under 0.5% for memory CD8. Because the study included only a small number of donors, the genetic and exposure-history diversity represented was limited.

With regard to this clone: Its specific antigen is unknown. The sample holds no much larger clone one base away, and base qualities are not on file.

Here the chain combines TRBV5-1 and TRBJ2-3; 8 nucleotides in the junction match TRBD2. The TCR comes from a young man in good health. Some clones in this sample may be carry-over from other donors' samples. The sequencing input was naive CD8+ T cells from PBMCs. Explained via the paper, the cell subset or site label denotes: CD45RA+CCR7+. The DNA sequence is given as TGCGCCAGCAGCCCATGGACTAGCCTTATTGCAGATACGCAGTATTTT. It encodes CASSPWTSLIADTQYF.